The 27 T cell receptor beta chains given below trace back to one sample, sequenced in a study of T-cell memory formation after mild COVID-19. MiXCR, run by TCRdb on the 5' RACE reads, gives a single entry per CDR3 protein. The sample contains about 450,000 distinct CDR3 sequences, roughly a quarter of which appear only once. Sequencing used PBMCs or a T cell subset sorted from them (not recorded which). The origin of the receptors is an adult woman who had mild COVID-19 (a few samples of this study predate the infection). Cell type and time point are not known.

The rearrangement uses TRBV7-9 and TRBJ2-2; maybe TRBD2 (5 bases). The CDR3 is 12 amino acids. CDR1 is SEHNR and CDR2 is FQNEAQ in the germline V gene (reference sequence). The CDR3 sequence: CARRVNTGELFF. CDR3 sequence (DNA): TGTGCAAGGCGGGTGAACACCGGGGAGCTGTTTTTT. The full variable domain, with the rest looked up from reference TRBV7-9 and TRBJ2-2, is DTGVSQNPRHKITKRGQNVTFRCDPISEHNRLYWYRQTLGQGPEFLTYFQNEAQLEKSRLLSDRFSAERPKGSFSTLEIQRTEQGDSAMYLCARRVNTGELFFGEGSRLTVL.

This chain connects TRBV4-1 to TRBJ1-2; 9 nucleotides align to TRBD1. Germline values: CDR1 MGHRA, CDR2 YSYEKL. V lost 1 base and J lost 5; bases outside the gene matches: 14. This CDR3 contains 18 residues. DNA for the CDR3: TGCGCCAGCAGCCAAGGCCCCGGAGGGACAGGGAAGGCATATGGCTACACCTTC. It is translated as CASSQGPGGTGKAYGYTF.

For the CDR3, the DNA is TGCAGCGTTGAGGCCTCTGGAAACACCATATATTTT. Amino acid sequence: CSVEASGNTIYF. This chain connects TRBV29-1 to TRBJ1-3; D gene ambiguous. From germline, CDR1 is SQVTM and CDR2 ANQGSEA. CDR3 size: 12 residues. V lost 3 bases and J 0 bases, leaving 3 bases between the germline ends.

This clonotype has ten or more counts. The rearrangement uses TRBV6-6 and TRBJ2-5, with TRBD2 matching 7 bases. CDR1 is MNHNY and CDR2 is SVGAGI in the germline V gene (reference sequence). After removal of 2 bases from V and 2 bases from J, the junction contained 5 bases not matched to a gene. The CDR3 covers 15 residues. For the CDR3, the DNA is TGTGCCAGCAGTTACGCCGGGACTAATCAAGAGACCCAGTACTTC. Translating gives CASSYAGTNQETQYF.

This clonotype was seen only a few times. This chain links TRBV20-1 with TRBJ2-5; unclear D gene. Trimming left V 0 bases short and J 9 bases short, with 8 bases between. Germline V gene data show CDR1 as DFQATT and CDR2 as SNEGSKA (reference sequence). There are 11 residues in the CDR3. CDR3 region: CSARDLRAQYF. The CDR3 DNA sequence: TGCAGTGCTAGAGATCTCAGAGCCCAGTACTTC.

The chain is built from TRBV20-1 and TRBJ2-1, with 8 nucleotides matching TRBD2. Germline loops: CDR1 DFQATT, CDR2 SNEGSKA (reference sequence). With 1 base clipped from V and 3 bases from J, the junction kept 11 bases outside the gene matches. The CDR3 covers 17 residues. The CDR3 coding sequence is TGCAGTGCTAGAGTGGGCGGGGGGCCCTACTACTACAATGAGCAGTTCTTC. Its protein is CSARVGGGPYYYNEQFF.

The J gene is TRBJ2-1, the V gene TRBV11-3; D is unresolved. The CDR3 extends over 13 amino acids. Trimming pared 4 bases from V and 8 bases from J, leaving 12 bases between. Germline-derived CDR1 and CDR2 are SGHNT and YENEEA. CDR3 coding DNA: TGTGCCAGCAGCTGGTCTACTTTCGATGAGCAGTTCTTC. It yields the protein CASSWSTFDEQFF.

The rearrangement uses TRBV12-3 or TRBV12-4 and TRBJ1-1, with a possible D match to TRBD1 (6 bases). Trimming removed 3 bases at V and 0 bases at J, with 8 bases between. The CDR3 loop spans 14 amino acids. CDR3 loop: CASSFQGLNTEAFF. The DNA of the CDR3 is TGTGCCAGCAGTTTTCAGGGGCTGAACACTGAAGCTTTCTTT.

This clonotype turned up a few times. The chain employs TRBV10-3 and TRBJ1-1; TRBD1 matches 8 bases. Germline V lookup: CDR1 ENHRY, CDR2 SYGVKD. The CDR3 is 12 residues long. Germline trimming cut 3 bases from V and 11 bases from J; bases unmatched to any gene: 5. CDR3 bases: TGTGCCATCAGTGATCAGGGGGCCAGGGCTTTCTTT. Translating gives CAISDQGARAFF.

This clonotype was found a few times. The chain is built from TRBV7-9 and TRBJ1-6, with 7 bases fitting TRBD1. The CDR3 sequence is 15 residues long. In germline, CDR1 is SEHNR, CDR2 FQNEAQ (reference sequence). With 5 bases clipped from V and 11 bases from J, the junction kept 12 bases outside the gene matches. Here the CDR3 DNA reads TGTGCCAGCAGCCCCCTGAATGCCAGGGGGACACCCCTCCACTTT. Its protein product is CASSPLNARGTPLHF.

This clonotype was counted between two and nine times. V usage is TRBV11-2 and J usage is TRBJ1-1, with TRBD1 matching over 9 bases. CDR1 SGHAT and CDR2 FQNNGV come from the germline V gene. The CDR3 has 20 residues. V trimming: 3 bases; J trimming: 6 bases; junction bases outside the gene matches: 23. The CDR3 coding sequence is TGTGCCAGCAGCTTCAGACTTTTGGACAGGGGCAACGTTCTAGGGGCTGAAGCTTTCTTT. As protein: CASSFRLLDRGNVLGAEAFF. The full variable domain, rest sourced from reference TRBV11-2 and TRBJ1-1, is EAGVAQSPRYKIIEKRQSVAFWCNPISGHATLYWYQQILGQGPKLLIQFQNNGVVDDSQLPKDRFSAERLKGVDSTLKIQPAKLEDSAVYLCASSFRLLDRGNVLGAEAFFGQGTRLTVV.

The chain links TRBV29-1 to TRBJ1-1; 7 bases map to TRBD1. CDR1 SQVTM and CDR2 ANQGSEA come from the germline V gene. The CDR3 is made up of 17 amino acids. Germline trimming cut 1 base from V and 0 bases from J; bases unmatched to any gene: 11. The CDR3 sequence: CSVEGAVRDRMNTEAFF. Written as DNA, the CDR3 is TGCAGCGTTGAAGGCGCCGTTAGGGACAGAATGAACACTGAAGCTTTCTTT.

The chain carries TRBV15 and TRBJ2-1; 8 positions agree with TRBD1. This CDR3 comprises 15 residues. V shed 1 base and J 4 bases; nucleotides not matched to a gene: 3. CDR1 LNHNV and CDR2 YYDKDF come from the germline V gene (reference sequence). In DNA form, the CDR3 reads TGTGCCACCAGCAGAGGGACAGGGAGTTACAATGAGCAGTTCTTC. Its translation: CATSRGTGSYNEQFF.

CDR3 sequence (DNA): TGTGCCAGCAGCCACCGACAGCACTACGAGCAGTACTTC. Protein product: CASSHRQHYEQYF. The chain carries TRBV7-9 and TRBJ2-7; D perhaps matches TRBD1 (5 bases). Germline loops: CDR1 SEHNR, CDR2 FQNEAQ (reference sequence). This CDR3 is built from 13 residues. V lost 5 bases to trimming and J lost 3 bases, with 11 bases between them. Supplemented by reference TRBV7-9 and TRBJ2-7, the full variable domain reads DTGVSQNPRHKITKRGQNVTFRCDPISEHNRLYWYRQTLGQGPEFLTYFQNEAQLEKSRLLSDRFSAERPKGSFSTLEIQRTEQGDSAMYLCASSHRQHYEQYFGPGTRLTVT.

The rearrangement joins TRBV4-3 to TRBJ2-1, with a possible D match to TRBD2 (5 bases). This CDR3 is built from 17 residues. V dropped 4 bases and J dropped 4 bases, with 20 bases sitting between them. Germline CDR1 reads LGHNA; CDR2 reads YSLEER. In DNA, the CDR3 is TGCGCCAGCAGCCTCGCCGTTGATCCCAGAGGGTACAATGAGCAGTTCTTC. It is translated as CASSLAVDPRGYNEQFF.

A few counts support this clonotype. The chain is built from TRBV30 and TRBJ1-3; maybe TRBD1 (5 bases). The germline V gene encodes CDR1 GTSNPN and CDR2 SVGIG (reference sequence). The CDR3 covers 14 residues. V dropped 5 bases and J dropped 0 bases, with 11 bases sitting between them. The CDR3 DNA follows: TGTGCCTGGGACAGACGTGTCTCTGGAAACACCATATATTTT. It codes for CAWDRRVSGNTIYF. The full variable domain, its missing parts supplied by reference TRBV30 and TRBJ1-3, is SQTIHQWPATLVQPVGSPLSLECTVEGTSNPNLYWYRQAAGRGLQLLFYSVGIGQISSEVPQNLSASRPQDRQFILSSKKLLLSDSGFYLCAWDRRVSGNTIYFGEGSWLTVV.

This clonotype was counted between two and nine times. This sequence joins TRBV7-8 and TRBJ1-1; D call uncertain. The CDR3 contains 13 residues. With 2 bases removed from V and 8 bases from J, the gap between germline ends came to 12 bases. CDR1 is SGHVS and CDR2 is FQNEAQ in the germline V gene. The CDR3 loop is CASSLTGSAEAFF. DNA of the CDR3: TGTGCCAGCAGCTTAACGGGTTCGGCGGAAGCTTTCTTT. The full variable domain, in which reference TRBV7-8 and TRBJ1-1 provide the parts outside the CDR3, is GAGVSQSPRYKVAKRGQDVALRCDPISGHVSLFWYQQALGQGPEFLTYFQNEAQLDKSGLPSDRFFAERPEGSVSTLKIQRTQQEDSAVYLCASSLTGSAEAFFGQGTRLTVV.

This clonotype appeared many times. The chain uses TRBV29-1 and TRBJ2-2; 7 nucleotides align to TRBD1. CDR1 and CDR2 from the germline V gene are SQVTM and ANQGSEA. V lost 5 bases to trimming and J lost 0 bases; unmatched junction nucleotides: 9. CDR3 length: 16 residues. The CDR3 loop is CSVFRTGDTNTGELFF. CDR3 sequence (DNA): TGCAGCGTTTTTCGGACAGGAGACACGAACACCGGGGAGCTGTTTTTT.

The rearrangement links TRBV10-3 to TRBJ1-4; no firm D call. V shed 10 bases and J shed 0 bases, with 12 bases lying between them. The germline V gene has CDR1 ENHRY and CDR2 SYGVKD. This CDR3 has 14 amino acids. CDR3 loop: CATREGPTNEKLFF. CDR3 in DNA: TGTGCCACGCGCGAAGGCCCAACTAATGAAAAACTGTTTTTT.

In regard to this clonotype: One end of the junction varies from germline; a read error may be responsible. The chain is built from TRBV7-9 and TRBJ1-5; TRBD1 might be the D (5 bases). In germline, CDR1 is SEHNR, CDR2 FQNEAQ (reference sequence). The CDR3 extends over 13 amino acids. The CDR3 reads CASRLEGNQPQHF. The CDR3 DNA sequence: TGTGCCAGCAGATTAGAGGGGAATCAGCCCCAGCATTTT.

This chain links TRBV5-1 with TRBJ2-7; 8 nucleotides agree with TRBD1. Germline CDR1 and CDR2: SGHRS and YFSETQ. The CDR3 has 14 residues. Trimming at V came to 0 bases and at J to 5 bases, leaving 4 bases not matched to a gene. The CDR3 is CASSLADRDDEQYF. DNA for the CDR3: TGCGCCAGCAGCTTGGCGGACAGGGATGACGAGCAGTACTTC.

This clonotype was recorded many times. V is TRBV11-2 and J is TRBJ2-1; 8 bases fit TRBD2. CDR3 length equals 14 residues. J gave up 4 bases and V 5 bases, and 4 bases lay outside the gene matches. Per germline, CDR1 SGHAT and CDR2 FQNNGV. The CDR3 DNA follows: TGTGCCAGCAGCCTTAGCGGGACTTACAATGAGCAGTTCTTC. Translated, it gives CASSLSGTYNEQFF.

This chain uses TRBV3-1 with TRBJ2-1; 7 bases are shared with TRBD2. J was trimmed by 9 bases and V by 3 bases; bases with no gene match: 8. Germline assignment: CDR1 LGHDT and CDR2 YNNKEL (reference sequence). This CDR3 has 14 residues. As DNA, the CDR3 is TGTGCCAGCAGCCAGCCAATTGCTAGCGGTGAGCAGTTCTTC. It specifies CASSQPIASGEQFF.

The V gene is TRBV14, the J gene TRBJ2-7; 9 bases line up with TRBD2. CDR3 length equals 15 residues. The germline V gene has CDR1 SGHDN and CDR2 FVKESK. Germline trimming cut 3 bases from V and 6 bases from J; bases unmatched to any gene: 9. The CDR3 region has the DNA TGTGCCAGCAGCCAGCGGGAGGGCCTTTATCCCGAGCAGTACTTC. It codes for CASSQREGLYPEQYF. The full variable domain, its missing parts supplied by reference TRBV14 and TRBJ2-7, is EAGVTQFPSHSVIEKGQTVTLRCDPISGHDNLYWYRRVMGKEIKFLLHFVKESKQDESGMPNNRFLAERTGGTYSTLKVQPAELEDSGVYFCASSQREGLYPEQYFGPGTRLTVT.

This clonotype was seen a handful of times. The gene calls are TRBV10-2 and TRBJ2-2; 7 bases fit TRBD2. This CDR3 spans 17 amino acids. From germline, CDR1 is WSHSY and CDR2 SAAADI. Trimming at V came to 3 bases and at J to 4 bases, leaving 11 bases not matched to a gene. The CDR3 DNA follows: TGCGCCAGCAGTGACGCCCCGCTAGCGGCGGTCACCGGGGAGCTGTTTTTT. Translated, it gives CASSDAPLAAVTGELFF.

The chain carries TRBV9 and TRBJ2-2; a weak D match, TRBD1 (6 bases). Germline CDR1 reads SGDLS; CDR2 reads YYNGEE. Deletions cut 4 bases from V and 1 base from J, with 14 bases between. The CDR3 has 16 amino acids. The DNA for the CDR3 is TGTGCCAGCAGCTCGACCCCCAGGGGGAACACCGGGGAGCTGTTTTTT. Residues: CASSSTPRGNTGELFF.

The rearrangement uses TRBV6-6 and TRBJ2-1, with 8 bases matching TRBD2. Germline assignment: CDR1 MNHNY and CDR2 SVGAGI (reference sequence). Trimming removed 2 bases from V and 7 bases from J; junction bases left unmatched: 7. The CDR3 consists of 15 residues. The chain's CDR3 is CASSYVSGSGNEQFF. For the CDR3, the DNA is TGTGCCAGCAGTTACGTCAGCGGGAGCGGGAATGAGCAGTTCTTC.